This T cell receptor (beta chain) originates from a study of T cell repertoires in cytomegalovirus infection (dated by TCRdb to the late 2010s). Background on the whole study: Peptide stimulations targeted recently identified HLA-C-restricted CMV epitopes, whose presentation resists viral immunomodulation, together with well-studied HLA-B-restricted epitopes. Donor HLA type was relevant to the analysis, because carriage of CMV infection together with the matching HLA type was indicated by public TCR beta signatures.

The sample was run on an Illumina HiSeq 1500. TCRdb reran the public reads through fastp at Q25 and MiXCR, keeping productive beta chains. When rows share a CDR3 protein, they turn into one entry using the most common DNA and genes. Within this sample are about half a million distinct CDR3 sequences, with 25% to 35% of them counted one time only. The leading ten clones occupy roughly 15% of the sample. The treatment or condition label, as the study defines it: in vitro stimulation with specific CMV peptide epitopes to enrich CMV-specific T cells. General findings and caveats noted by the study authors: The ex vivo response was dominated by HLA-C-restricted CMV-specific TCR beta clonotypes, which also provided the single most frequent clonotype in two of eight donors. Cumulative frequency of public TCR beta family members discriminated carriers of CMV infection plus the relevant HLA type in this cohort and an independent roughly 330-donor cohort.

Concerning this clonotype: The specificity of this receptor is unknown. Base qualities are missing; no much larger clone stands one base away.

The clonotype originates from a human donor in good health (CMV status not recorded). Some clones in this sample may be carry-over from other donors' samples. The starting material was cultured PBMCs, obtained from culture after CMV antigen stimulation.

The CDR3 sequence is CASSQGGTVGGYTF. In nucleotides, the sequence is TGCGCCAGCAGCCAAGGTGGGACAGTTGGTGGCTACACCTTC. The chain is encoded by TRBV4-3 joined to TRBJ1-2, and 7 bases in between align with TRBD1. Here V drops 1 base and J drops 7 bases, and the junction holds 6 bases not matched to any gene. The germline V gene provides CDR1 LGHNA and CDR2 YSLEER. Its CDR3 holds 14 amino acids, cysteine through phenylalanine. The read is trimmed to its CDR3 DNA, 42 bases read in frame from base 1.